Listed below are T cell receptor beta chains from one sample, sequenced in a study of cytomegalovirus exposure and HLA in healthy donors. Sequenced by immunoSEQ multiplex PCR; TCRdb stores in-frame clones only, minus some. The table shows more than 85,000 clones, with approximately 89% occurring only once. The sequenced sample was PBMCs. These receptors came from a woman younger than 30 in good health and CMV-seronegative. Both conserved end residues are part of each CDR3. A D gene is named only where the DNA matches it firmly. Only some rows state a clone size, as once, few, many or a class for expanded clones.

d_call: .; v_call: TRBV20-1; j_call: TRBJ2-4; clone_size: .; cdr3_nt: TGCAGTGCCCCAGGGGTAAACATTCAGTACTTC; cdr3_aa: CSAPGVNIQYF
d_call: TRBD1; v_call: TRBV7-2; j_call: TRBJ1-2; clone_size: .; cdr3_nt: TGTGCCAGCAGCTCCGGGACAGGGCGCTATGGCTACACCTTC; cdr3_aa: CASSSGTGRYGYTF
d_call: TRBD2; v_call: TRBV30; j_call: TRBJ2-2; clone_size: .; cdr3_nt: TGTGCCTGGACTCCCCCTCGCATGGCTAGCGGGAGAACCGGGGAGCTGTTTTTT; cdr3_aa: CAWTPPRMASGRTGELFF
d_call: .; v_call: TRBV7-2; j_call: TRBJ1-2; clone_size: .; cdr3_nt: TGTGCCAGCAGAATCAAAGGGGTACCCTATGGCTACACCTTC; cdr3_aa: CASRIKGVPYGYTF
d_call: .; v_call: TRBV28; j_call: TRBJ2-7; clone_size: .; cdr3_nt: TGTGCCAGCAGTTCCCGGCAGGCCACCTACGAGCAGTACTTC; cdr3_aa: CASSSRQATYEQYF
d_call: .; v_call: TRBV7-9; j_call: TRBJ1-1; clone_size: few; cdr3_nt: TGTGCCAGCAGCCAACCGGTGAACACTGAAGCTTTCTTT; cdr3_aa: CASSQPVNTEAFF
d_call: .; v_call: TRBV6-6; j_call: TRBJ2-3; clone_size: .; cdr3_nt: TGTGCCAGTGGAGGAACAGATACGCAGTATTTT; cdr3_aa: CASGGTDTQYF
d_call: .; v_call: TRBV5-5; j_call: TRBJ1-5; clone_size: few; cdr3_nt: TGTGCCAGCAGCTTTTCAAGGGGTAGTAATCAGCCCCAGCATTTT; cdr3_aa: CASSFSRGSNQPQHF
d_call: .; v_call: TRBV27; j_call: TRBJ2-1; clone_size: .; cdr3_nt: TGTGCCAGCAGTTTATCGAGGATCAATGAGCAGTTCTTC; cdr3_aa: CASSLSRINEQFF
d_call: TRBD1; v_call: TRBV19; j_call: TRBJ1-2; clone_size: .; cdr3_nt: TGTGCCAGTAGTGAAGACAGGGGAGCTAACTATGGCTACACCTTC; cdr3_aa: CASSEDRGANYGYTF
d_call: TRBD1; v_call: TRBV10-3; j_call: TRBJ1-2; clone_size: once; cdr3_nt: TGTGCCATCAAAGATAAAACCGGGACAGGGGATGGCTACACCTTC; cdr3_aa: CAIKDKTGTGDGYTF
d_call: .; v_call: TRBV7-2; j_call: TRBJ1-3; clone_size: .; cdr3_nt: TGTGCCAGCAGCCCGTTCACAGGGAGCTCTGGAAACACCATATATTTT; cdr3_aa: CASSPFTGSSGNTIYF
d_call: TRBD1; v_call: TRBV7-8; j_call: TRBJ2-1; clone_size: once; cdr3_nt: TGTGCCAGCAGCTCCTACCACGGGGACAGATCCTCCTACAATGAGCAGTTCTTC; cdr3_aa: CASSSYHGDRSSYNEQFF
d_call: TRBD2; v_call: TRBV5-1; j_call: TRBJ2-3; clone_size: .; cdr3_nt: TGCGCCAGCATAGGACTAGCGGGGGGCACAGATACGCAGTATTTT; cdr3_aa: CASIGLAGGTDTQYF
d_call: .; v_call: TRBV29-1; j_call: TRBJ1-2; clone_size: .; cdr3_nt: TGCAGCGTTGGCAGTGTCAACTATGGCTACACCTTC; cdr3_aa: CSVGSVNYGYTF
d_call: .; v_call: TRBV11-3; j_call: TRBJ1-1; clone_size: .; cdr3_nt: TGTGCCAGCAGCAGGGGGTTTAGGACTGAAGCTTTCTTT; cdr3_aa: CASSRGFRTEAFF
d_call: .; v_call: TRBV7-9; j_call: TRBJ1-2; clone_size: .; cdr3_nt: TGTGCCAGCAGCCCACCTGGGAGCCGTCTTAACTATGGCTACACCTTC; cdr3_aa: CASSPPGSRLNYGYTF
d_call: .; v_call: TRBV5-1; j_call: TRBJ1-2; clone_size: .; cdr3_nt: TGCGCCAGCAGCTTGCTACAGGGTCCCTATGGCTACACCTTC; cdr3_aa: CASSLLQGPYGYTF
d_call: .; v_call: TRBV11-3; j_call: TRBJ2-1; clone_size: .; cdr3_nt: TGTGCCAGCAGCACCCAGGGGCGCGGGGGTAACAATGAGCAGTTCTTC; cdr3_aa: CASSTQGRGGNNEQFF
d_call: TRBD1; v_call: TRBV29-1; j_call: TRBJ1-4; clone_size: .; cdr3_nt: TGCAGCGTTGAGGGGGAACCAGGGGGTGAAAAACTGTTTTTT; cdr3_aa: CSVEGEPGGEKLFF
d_call: .; v_call: TRBV5-1; j_call: TRBJ1-1; clone_size: once; cdr3_nt: TGCGCCAGCAGCTTGGACAGGGTGGGCACTGAAGCTTTCTTT; cdr3_aa: CASSLDRVGTEAFF
d_call: TRBD1; v_call: TRBV4-3; j_call: TRBJ1-2; clone_size: .; cdr3_nt: TGCGCCAGCAGCCAGAGCCTTTACATCCGACAGGGGCCCTATGGCTACACCTTC; cdr3_aa: CASSQSLYIRQGPYGYTF
d_call: TRBD2; v_call: TRBV4-2; j_call: TRBJ2-7; clone_size: .; cdr3_nt: TGTGCCAGCAGCCAAGAACCCCAGCGGGGCTTGTCCGAGCAGTACTTC; cdr3_aa: CASSQEPQRGLSEQYF
d_call: TRBD2; v_call: TRBV6-5; j_call: TRBJ2-7; clone_size: .; cdr3_nt: TGTGCCAGCAGATCTCAAAGCGGGAGCTACGAGCAGTACTTC; cdr3_aa: CASRSQSGSYEQYF
d_call: TRBD2; v_call: TRBV9; j_call: TRBJ2-5; clone_size: .; cdr3_nt: TGTGCCAGCAGCGTAGACCTAGCGGACGGAGGGACCCAGTACTTC; cdr3_aa: CASSVDLADGGTQYF
d_call: TRBD2; v_call: TRBV7-2; j_call: TRBJ2-1; clone_size: .; cdr3_nt: TGTGCCAGCAGCTTAGAAAGCGGCGGGAGCCGGGAGCAGTTCTTC; cdr3_aa: CASSLESGGSREQFF
d_call: .; v_call: TRBV30; j_call: TRBJ1-5; clone_size: few; cdr3_nt: TGTGCCTGGAGTGTCGGGGTAGGGGGTCAGCCCCAGCATTTT; cdr3_aa: CAWSVGVGGQPQHF
d_call: TRBD1; v_call: TRBV11-2; j_call: TRBJ2-7; clone_size: .; cdr3_nt: TGTGCCAGCAGTTCACGGACAGGGGACCCCTACGAGCAGTACTTC; cdr3_aa: CASSSRTGDPYEQYF
d_call: .; v_call: TRBV6-6; j_call: TRBJ1-4; clone_size: .; cdr3_nt: TGTGCCAGCAGTTACCGACAGCCCGTGGGTGAAAAACTGTTTTTT; cdr3_aa: CASSYRQPVGEKLFF
d_call: TRBD1; v_call: TRBV5-1; j_call: TRBJ2-7; clone_size: .; cdr3_nt: TGCGCCAGCTCCGGGACAGGTTCTTACGAGCAGTACTTC; cdr3_aa: CASSGTGSYEQYF
d_call: .; v_call: TRBV9; j_call: TRBJ2-2; clone_size: .; cdr3_nt: TGTGCCAGCAGCGTCCTAACCGGGGGCACCGGGGAGCTGTTTTTT; cdr3_aa: CASSVLTGGTGELFF
d_call: .; v_call: TRBV28; j_call: TRBJ2-7; clone_size: .; cdr3_nt: TGTGCCAGCAGTTTAACGCAGACCTACGAGCAGTACTTC; cdr3_aa: CASSLTQTYEQYF
d_call: TRBD2; v_call: TRBV28; j_call: TRBJ2-3; clone_size: .; cdr3_nt: TGTGCCAGCAGTTACAAGCCGGGGCGGGAGGGCCCCACAGATACGCAGTATTTT; cdr3_aa: CASSYKPGREGPTDTQYF
d_call: .; v_call: TRBV10-2; j_call: TRBJ1-1; clone_size: .; cdr3_nt: TGCGCCAGCATTAAGGAGGGAGCAGCTTTCTTT; cdr3_aa: CASIKEGAAFF
d_call: TRBD1; v_call: TRBV27; j_call: TRBJ2-2; clone_size: .; cdr3_nt: TGTGCCAGCACCCCCTCCGCACGGACAGGGGTTGCGGCCGGGGAGCTGTTTTTT; cdr3_aa: CASTPSARTGVAAGELFF
d_call: .; v_call: TRBV4-2; j_call: TRBJ2-7; clone_size: .; cdr3_nt: TGTGCCAGCAGCCAAGTGGGCTTGGACGAGCAGTACTTC; cdr3_aa: CASSQVGLDEQYF
d_call: .; v_call: TRBV7-9; j_call: TRBJ1-1; clone_size: .; cdr3_nt: TGTGCCAGCAGCCTGACAGCGAACACTGAAGCTTTCTTT; cdr3_aa: CASSLTANTEAFF
d_call: TRBD2; v_call: TRBV19; j_call: TRBJ2-1; clone_size: .; cdr3_nt: TGTGCCAGTAGCCGTACTAGCGGGGGAGGCAATGAGCAGTTCTTC; cdr3_aa: CASSRTSGGGNEQFF
d_call: .; v_call: TRBV28; j_call: TRBJ1-5; clone_size: .; cdr3_nt: TGTGCCAGCAGTTTAGAGGTCCAGCCCCAGCATTTT; cdr3_aa: CASSLEVQPQHF
d_call: TRBD1; v_call: TRBV4-3; j_call: TRBJ1-6; clone_size: .; cdr3_nt: TGCGCCAGCAGCCAAGGCAGGGGGCACTCACCCCTCCACTTT; cdr3_aa: CASSQGRGHSPLHF
d_call: .; v_call: TRBV6-1; j_call: TRBJ1-1; clone_size: .; cdr3_nt: TGTGCCAGCAGCCGGACAGAGGATTACACTGAAGCTTTCTTT; cdr3_aa: CASSRTEDYTEAFF
d_call: .; v_call: TRBV4-2; j_call: TRBJ1-2; clone_size: .; cdr3_nt: TGTGCCAGCAGCCAAGATCCCACAGTCTATGGCTACACCTTC; cdr3_aa: CASSQDPTVYGYTF
d_call: TRBD1; v_call: TRBV28; j_call: TRBJ1-5; clone_size: .; cdr3_nt: TGTGCCAGCAGATGGGGACAGGGAGGCAATCAGCCCCAGCATTTT; cdr3_aa: CASRWGQGGNQPQHF
d_call: .; v_call: TRBV28; j_call: TRBJ2-7; clone_size: .; cdr3_nt: TGTGCCAGCAATCCTACCCCTCTCGGGGAGCAGTACTTC; cdr3_aa: CASNPTPLGEQYF
d_call: .; v_call: TRBV5-8; j_call: TRBJ1-2; clone_size: once; cdr3_nt: TGTGCCAGCAGCTTGGGACAGGTGTACTATGGCTACACCTTC; cdr3_aa: CASSLGQVYYGYTF